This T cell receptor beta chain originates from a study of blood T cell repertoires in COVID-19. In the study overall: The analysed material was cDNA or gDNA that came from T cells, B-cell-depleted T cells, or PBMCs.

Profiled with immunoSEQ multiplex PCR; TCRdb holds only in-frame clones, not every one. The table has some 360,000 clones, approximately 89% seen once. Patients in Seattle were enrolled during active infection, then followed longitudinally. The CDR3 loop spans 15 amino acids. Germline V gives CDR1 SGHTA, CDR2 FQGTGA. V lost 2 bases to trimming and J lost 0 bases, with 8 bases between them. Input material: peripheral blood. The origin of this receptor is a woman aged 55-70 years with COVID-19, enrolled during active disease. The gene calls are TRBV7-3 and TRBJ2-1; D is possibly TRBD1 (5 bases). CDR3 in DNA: TGTGCCAGCAGCTTATACAGGAGCTCCTACAATGAGCAGTTCTTC. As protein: CASSLYRSSYNEQFF.